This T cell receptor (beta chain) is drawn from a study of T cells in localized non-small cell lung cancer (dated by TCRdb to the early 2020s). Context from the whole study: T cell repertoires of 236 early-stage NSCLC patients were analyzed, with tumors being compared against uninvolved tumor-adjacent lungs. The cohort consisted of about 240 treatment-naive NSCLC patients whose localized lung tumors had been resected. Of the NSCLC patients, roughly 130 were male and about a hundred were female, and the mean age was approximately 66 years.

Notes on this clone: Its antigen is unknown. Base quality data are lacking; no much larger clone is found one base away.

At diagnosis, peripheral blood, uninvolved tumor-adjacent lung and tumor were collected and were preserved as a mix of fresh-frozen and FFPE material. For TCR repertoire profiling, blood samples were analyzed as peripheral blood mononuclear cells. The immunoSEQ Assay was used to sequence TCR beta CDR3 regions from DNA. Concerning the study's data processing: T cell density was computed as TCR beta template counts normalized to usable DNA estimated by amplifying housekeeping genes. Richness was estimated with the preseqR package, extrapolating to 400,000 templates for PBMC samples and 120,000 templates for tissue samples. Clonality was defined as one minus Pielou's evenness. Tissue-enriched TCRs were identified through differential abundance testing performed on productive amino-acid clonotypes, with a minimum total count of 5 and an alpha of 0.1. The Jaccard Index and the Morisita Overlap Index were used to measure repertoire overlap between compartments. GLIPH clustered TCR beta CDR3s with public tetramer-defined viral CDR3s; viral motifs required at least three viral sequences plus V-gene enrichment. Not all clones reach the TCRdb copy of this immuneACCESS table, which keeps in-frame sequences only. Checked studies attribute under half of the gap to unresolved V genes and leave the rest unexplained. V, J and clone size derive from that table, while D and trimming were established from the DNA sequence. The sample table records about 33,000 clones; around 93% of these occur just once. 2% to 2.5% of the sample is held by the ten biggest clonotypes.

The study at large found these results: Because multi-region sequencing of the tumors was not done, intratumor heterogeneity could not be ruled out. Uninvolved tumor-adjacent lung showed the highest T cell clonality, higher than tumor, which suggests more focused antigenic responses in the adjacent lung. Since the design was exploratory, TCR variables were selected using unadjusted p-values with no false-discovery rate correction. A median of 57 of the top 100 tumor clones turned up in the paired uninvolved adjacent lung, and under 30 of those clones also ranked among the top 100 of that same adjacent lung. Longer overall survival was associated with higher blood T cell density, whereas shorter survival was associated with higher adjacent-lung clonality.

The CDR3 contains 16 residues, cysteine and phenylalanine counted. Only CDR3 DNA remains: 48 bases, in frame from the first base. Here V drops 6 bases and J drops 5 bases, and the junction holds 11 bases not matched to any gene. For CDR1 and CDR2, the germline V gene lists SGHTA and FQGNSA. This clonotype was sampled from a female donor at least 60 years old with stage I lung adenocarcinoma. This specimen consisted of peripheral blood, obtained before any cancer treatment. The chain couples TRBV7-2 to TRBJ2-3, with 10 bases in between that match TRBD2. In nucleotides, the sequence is TGTGCCAGCAGAAAAAGAGCGGGGGGGCAAGGAGATACGCAGTATTTT. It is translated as CASRKRAGGQGDTQYF. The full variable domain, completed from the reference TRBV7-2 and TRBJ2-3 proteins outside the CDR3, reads GAGVSQSPSNKVTEKGKDVELRCDPISGHTALYWYRQSLGQGLEFLIYFQGNSAPDKSGLPSDRFSAERTGGSVSTLTIQRTQQEDSAVYLCASRKRAGGQGDTQYFGPGTRLTVL.